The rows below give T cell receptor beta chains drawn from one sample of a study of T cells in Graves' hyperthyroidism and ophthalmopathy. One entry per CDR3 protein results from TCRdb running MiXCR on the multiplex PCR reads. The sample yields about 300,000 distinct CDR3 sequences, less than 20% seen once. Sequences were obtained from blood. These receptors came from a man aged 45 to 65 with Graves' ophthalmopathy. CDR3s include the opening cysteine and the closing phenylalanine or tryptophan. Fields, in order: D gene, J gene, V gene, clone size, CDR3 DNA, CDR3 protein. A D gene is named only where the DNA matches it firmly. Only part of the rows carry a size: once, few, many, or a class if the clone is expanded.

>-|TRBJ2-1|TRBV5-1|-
TGCGCCAGCAGCTTGGGGTTGTATCCCTCCTACAATGAGCAGTTCTTC
CASSLGLYPSYNEQFF
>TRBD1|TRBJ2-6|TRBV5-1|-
TGCGCCAGCAGCTGGACAGGCGACCCAGGGGCCAACGTCCTGACTTTC
CASSWTGDPGANVLTF
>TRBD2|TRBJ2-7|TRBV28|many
TGTGCCAGCACCATAGCGGGAGGATACGAGCAGTACTTC
CASTIAGGYEQYF
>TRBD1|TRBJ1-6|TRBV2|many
TGTGCCAGCGGGACAGAGAAGGGGGGGCTCCACTTT
CASGTEKGGLHF
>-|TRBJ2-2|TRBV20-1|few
TGCAGTGCTAGAGTTACGACAAACACCGGGGAGCTGTTTTTT
CSARVTTNTGELFF
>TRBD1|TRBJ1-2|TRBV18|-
TGTGCCAGCTCACCAAAGGACAGGGACTTCTATGGCTACACCTTC
CASSPKDRDFYGYTF
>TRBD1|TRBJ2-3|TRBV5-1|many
TGCGCCAGCAGCTTTCAAGTGGGACAGTTTATGAGCACAGATACGCAGTATTTT
CASSFQVGQFMSTDTQYF
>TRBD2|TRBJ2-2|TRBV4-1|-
TGCGCCAGCAATAAGGCAGCGGGAGCCACCGGGGAGCTGTTTTTT
CASNKAAGATGELFF
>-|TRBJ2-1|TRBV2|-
TGTGCCAGCAGTATCCGGGAGAGGACCAATGAGCAGTTCTTC
CASSIRERTNEQFF
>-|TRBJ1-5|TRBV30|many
TGTGCCTGGAGTGCGGAGAATCAGCCCCAGCATTTT
CAWSAENQPQHF
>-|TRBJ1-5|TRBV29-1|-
TGCAGCGTTGAAGAAAATAGCAATCAGCCCCAGCATTTT
CSVEENSNQPQHF
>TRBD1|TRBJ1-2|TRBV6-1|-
TGTGCCAGCACCCCGGACAGGGTCGGAGACTATGGCTACACCTTC
CASTPDRVGDYGYTF
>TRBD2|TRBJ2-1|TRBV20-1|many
TGCAGTGCTAGCCCCCGGGTGGGAGGGTCAAATGAGCAGTTCTTC
CSASPRVGGSNEQFF
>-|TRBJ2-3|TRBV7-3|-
TGTGCCAGCAGCTCGGACTACACAGATGCGCAGTATTTT
CASSSDYTDAQYF
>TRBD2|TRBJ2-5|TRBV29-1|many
TGCAGCGTTCTGGGACTAGCGGGAGGCCGAGAGACCCAGTACTTC
CSVLGLAGGRETQYF
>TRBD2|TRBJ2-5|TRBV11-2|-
TGTGCCAGCAGCTTTATAGCGGGAGGAGGGGCCCAGTACTTC
CASSFIAGGGAQYF
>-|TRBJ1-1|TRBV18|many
TGTGCCAGCTCACGGGGCGGTGACACTGAAGCTTTCTTT
CASSRGGDTEAFF
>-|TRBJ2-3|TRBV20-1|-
TGCAGTGCTAGACCTAAGCGGCCCACAGATACGCAGTATTTT
CSARPKRPTDTQYF
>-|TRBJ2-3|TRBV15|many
TGTGCCGCCGGCCCGGGACCCACAGATACGCAGTATTTT
CAAGPGPTDTQYF
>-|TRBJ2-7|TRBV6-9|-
TGTGCCAGCAGTTACTTTCGTCCGGGGGACCCGAGCTCCTACGAGCAGTACTTC
CASSYFRPGDPSSYEQYF
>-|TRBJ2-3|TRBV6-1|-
TGTGCCAGCAGTGCACCCATAGGGCACACAGATACGCAGTATTTT
CASSAPIGHTDTQYF
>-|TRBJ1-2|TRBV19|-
TGTGCCAGTAGTACCCGGGACGGCTATGGCTACACCTTC
CASSTRDGYGYTF
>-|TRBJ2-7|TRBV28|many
TGTGCCAGCACCTCATTCCCCACCTACGAGCAGTACTTC
CASTSFPTYEQYF
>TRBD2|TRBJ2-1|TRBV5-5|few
TGTGCCAGCAGCCCTGATACTAGCGGGAGGATAAATGAGCAGTTCTTC
CASSPDTSGRINEQFF
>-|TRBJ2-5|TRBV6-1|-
TGTGCCAGCAGTTATCGGACATACCAAGAGACCCAGTACTTC
CASSYRTYQETQYF
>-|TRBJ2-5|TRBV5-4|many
TGTGCCAGCAGCTCAAACGCGGAGACCCAGTACTTC
CASSSNAETQYF
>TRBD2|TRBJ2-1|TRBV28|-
TGTGCCAGCAGTCTAGCGGGAGAGACCAATGAGCAGTTCTTC
CASSLAGETNEQFF
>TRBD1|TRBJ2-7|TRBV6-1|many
TGTGCCAGCAGTTCGCCCTCGGGACAGGGGGCGGGTGAGCAGTACTTC
CASSSPSGQGAGEQYF
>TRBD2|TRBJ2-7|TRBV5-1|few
TGCGCCAGCAGCTTGGCTCTAGCGGGTCCTGACGAGCAGTACTTC
CASSLALAGPDEQYF
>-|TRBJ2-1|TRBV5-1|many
TGCGCCAGCAGATGGGACTCTGTTTCCTACAATGAGCAGTTCTTC
CASRWDSVSYNEQFF
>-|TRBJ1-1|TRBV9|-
TGTGCCAGCAGCGGCCTTGGGGGCTCTGGCACTGAAGCTTTCTTT
CASSGLGGSGTEAFF
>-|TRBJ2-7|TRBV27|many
TGTGCCAGCAGTTTGGTAAGGAACTACGAGCAGTACTTC
CASSLVRNYEQYF
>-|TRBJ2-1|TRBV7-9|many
TGTGCCAGCAGCTTCAGGGCGTTAGGCAATGAGCAGTTCTTC
CASSFRALGNEQFF
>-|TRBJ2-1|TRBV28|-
TGTGCCAGCGGAGGCTCCGGCTGGGGGAATGAGCAGTTCTTC
CASGGSGWGNEQFF
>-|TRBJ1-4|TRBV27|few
TGTGCCAGCAGTTTTGGGGGCCCTGGAGAAAAACTGTTTTTT
CASSFGGPGEKLFF
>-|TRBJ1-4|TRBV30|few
TGTGCCTGGAGCCACCCGGGGGACTTCAATGAAAAACTGTTTTTT
CAWSHPGDFNEKLFF
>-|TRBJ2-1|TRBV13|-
TGTGCCAGCAGCTTAGCGGCCTCACGGAAGGGAAATGAGCAGTTCTTC
CASSLAASRKGNEQFF
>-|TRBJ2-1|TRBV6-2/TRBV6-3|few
TGTGCCAGCAGTTACTCGAGAGACAGAGGAGACGGATTCTACAATGAGCAGTTCTTC
CASSYSRDRGDGFYNEQFF